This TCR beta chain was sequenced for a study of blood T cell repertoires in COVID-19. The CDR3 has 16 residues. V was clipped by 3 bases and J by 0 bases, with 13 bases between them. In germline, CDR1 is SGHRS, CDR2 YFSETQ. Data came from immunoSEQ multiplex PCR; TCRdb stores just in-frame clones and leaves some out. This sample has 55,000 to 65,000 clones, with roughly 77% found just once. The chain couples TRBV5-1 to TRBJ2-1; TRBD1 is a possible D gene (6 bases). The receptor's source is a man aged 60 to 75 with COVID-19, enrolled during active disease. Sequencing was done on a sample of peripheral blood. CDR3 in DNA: TGCGCCAGCAGCTCAAATACAGGGAGCTCCTACAATGAGCAGTTCTTC. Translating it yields CASSSNTGSSYNEQFF.